These T cell receptor beta chains were read from a single sample in a study of T cell responses to AZD1222 COVID-19 vaccine. Assay used: immunoSEQ multiplex PCR; TCRdb lists only in-frame clones, some missing. The sample lists approximately 150,000 clones, 91% occurring once. Material: peripheral blood, obtained on day 0 of AZD1222 vaccination. The receptors were sampled from an adult in good health. CDR3s include the opening cysteine and the closing phenylalanine or tryptophan. The order of the fields is D gene, J gene, V gene, clone size, CDR3 length, CDR3 protein, CDR3 DNA. D genes are given only for firm matches. Only part of the rows carry a size: once, few, many, or a class if the clone is expanded.

d_call: TRBD1
j_call: TRBJ1-1
v_call: TRBV18
clone_size: NA
cdr3_length: 17
cdr3_aa: CASSGGQGARMNTEAFF
cdr3_nt: TGTGCCAGCTCAGGAGGACAGGGGGCGAGGATGAACACTGAAGCTTTCTTT

d_call: NA
j_call: TRBJ2-3
v_call: TRBV9
clone_size: NA
cdr3_length: 14
cdr3_aa: CASSVGPAADTQYF
cdr3_nt: TGTGCCAGCAGCGTTGGCCCCGCGGCAGATACGCAGTATTTT

d_call: NA
j_call: TRBJ1-5
v_call: TRBV30
clone_size: NA
cdr3_length: 13
cdr3_aa: CAWSVGSNQPQHF
cdr3_nt: TGTGCCTGGAGTGTTGGCAGCAATCAGCCCCAGCATTTT

d_call: NA
j_call: TRBJ2-2
v_call: TRBV5-6
clone_size: NA
cdr3_length: 14
cdr3_aa: CASSWFKVGGELFF
cdr3_nt: TGTGCCAGCAGCTGGTTTAAGGTAGGCGGGGAGCTGTTTTTT

d_call: TRBD1
j_call: TRBJ2-5
v_call: TRBV2
clone_size: NA
cdr3_length: 15
cdr3_aa: CASSDRQGIGETQYF
cdr3_nt: TGTGCCAGCAGCGACAGACAGGGTATTGGCGAGACCCAGTACTTC

d_call: NA
j_call: TRBJ1-1
v_call: TRBV2
clone_size: NA
cdr3_length: 13
cdr3_aa: CASSGLPGTEAFF
cdr3_nt: TGTGCCAGCAGTGGACTTCCGGGGACTGAAGCTTTCTTT

d_call: NA
j_call: TRBJ1-3
v_call: TRBV5-6
clone_size: NA
cdr3_length: 14
cdr3_aa: CASSLTVIGNTIYF
cdr3_nt: TGTGCCAGCAGCCTCACTGTTATTGGAAACACCATATATTTT

d_call: TRBD1
j_call: TRBJ2-7
v_call: TRBV28
clone_size: NA
cdr3_length: 14
cdr3_aa: CASSFTGQVYEQYF
cdr3_nt: TGTGCCAGCAGTTTTACGGGACAGGTCTACGAGCAGTACTTC

d_call: NA
j_call: TRBJ2-1
v_call: TRBV24-1
clone_size: NA
cdr3_length: 12
cdr3_aa: CATSRDWNEQFF
cdr3_nt: TGTGCCACCAGCCGGGACTGGAATGAGCAGTTCTTC

d_call: TRBD1
j_call: TRBJ1-1
v_call: TRBV6-2/TRBV6-3
clone_size: NA
cdr3_length: 15
cdr3_aa: CASSYRTGTHTEAFF
cdr3_nt: TGTGCCAGCAGCTATAGGACAGGGACGCACACTGAAGCTTTCTTT

d_call: NA
j_call: TRBJ1-1
v_call: TRBV9
clone_size: NA
cdr3_length: 13
cdr3_aa: CASSVGRDTEAFF
cdr3_nt: TGTGCCAGCAGCGTAGGCCGAGACACTGAAGCTTTCTTT

d_call: TRBD1
j_call: TRBJ2-3
v_call: TRBV20-1
clone_size: once
cdr3_length: 15
cdr3_aa: CSASNGRGPTDTQYF
cdr3_nt: TGCAGTGCTAGTAACGGCAGGGGGCCCACAGATACGCAGTATTTT

d_call: NA
j_call: TRBJ1-1
v_call: TRBV6-4
clone_size: NA
cdr3_length: 15
cdr3_aa: CASSDPRESNTEAFF
cdr3_nt: TGTGCCAGCAGTGACCCTCGGGAGTCGAACACTGAAGCTTTCTTT

d_call: NA
j_call: TRBJ2-7
v_call: TRBV28
clone_size: NA
cdr3_length: 14
cdr3_aa: CASRGHKNSYEQYF
cdr3_nt: TGTGCCAGCAGAGGACACAAAAACTCCTACGAGCAGTACTTC

d_call: NA
j_call: TRBJ2-3
v_call: TRBV3-1/TRBV3-2
clone_size: NA
cdr3_length: 13
cdr3_aa: CASSQPSTDTQYF
cdr3_nt: TGTGCCAGCAGCCAACCAAGCACAGATACGCAGTATTTT

d_call: NA
j_call: TRBJ1-5
v_call: TRBV19
clone_size: NA
cdr3_length: 15
cdr3_aa: CASKGEGRGNQPQHF
cdr3_nt: TGTGCCAGTAAGGGGGAGGGCCGGGGGAATCAGCCCCAGCATTTT

d_call: TRBD1
j_call: TRBJ2-1
v_call: TRBV19
clone_size: NA
cdr3_length: 15
cdr3_aa: CASRSQGSAYNEQFF
cdr3_nt: TGTGCCAGTAGATCACAGGGGAGCGCCTACAATGAGCAGTTCTTC

d_call: NA
j_call: TRBJ1-5
v_call: TRBV27
clone_size: NA
cdr3_length: 15
cdr3_aa: CASSNSRTSNQPQHF
cdr3_nt: TGTGCCAGCAGTAACTCCAGGACGAGCAATCAGCCCCAGCATTTT

d_call: NA
j_call: TRBJ1-6
v_call: TRBV6-1
clone_size: NA
cdr3_length: 18
cdr3_aa: CASSEATFGGSYNSPLHF
cdr3_nt: TGTGCCAGCAGTGAAGCTACTTTTGGGGGCTCCTATAATTCACCCCTCCACTTT

d_call: NA
j_call: TRBJ2-7
v_call: TRBV27
clone_size: NA
cdr3_length: 14
cdr3_aa: CASSLYARGDEQYF
cdr3_nt: TGTGCCAGCAGTTTATACGCTAGGGGGGACGAGCAGTACTTC

d_call: NA
j_call: TRBJ2-7
v_call: TRBV2
clone_size: NA
cdr3_length: 14
cdr3_aa: CASSAADGSYEQYF
cdr3_nt: TGTGCCAGCAGTGCTGCGGACGGTTCCTACGAGCAGTACTTC

d_call: NA
j_call: TRBJ1-2
v_call: TRBV6-2/TRBV6-3
clone_size: once
cdr3_length: 12
cdr3_aa: CASSYSGGGYTF
cdr3_nt: TGTGCCAGCAGTTACTCTGGGGGAGGCTACACCTTC

d_call: NA
j_call: TRBJ1-6
v_call: TRBV7-9
clone_size: NA
cdr3_length: 15
cdr3_aa: CASSNGPPGVSPLHF
cdr3_nt: TGTGCCAGCAGCAACGGGCCGCCCGGAGTGTCACCCCTCCACTTT

d_call: NA
j_call: TRBJ2-7
v_call: TRBV15
clone_size: NA
cdr3_length: 15
cdr3_aa: CATSRDGPGKFEQYF
cdr3_nt: TGTGCCACCAGCAGAGATGGGCCAGGGAAATTCGAGCAGTACTTC

d_call: NA
j_call: TRBJ1-1
v_call: TRBV5-1
clone_size: once
cdr3_length: 14
cdr3_aa: CASSLSGQVTEAFF
cdr3_nt: TGCGCCAGCAGCTTGAGCGGCCAGGTCACTGAAGCTTTCTTT

d_call: NA
j_call: TRBJ1-4
v_call: TRBV9
clone_size: NA
cdr3_length: 17
cdr3_aa: CASSRPLSGENNEKLFF
cdr3_nt: TGTGCCAGCAGCAGACCTCTGTCCGGGGAGAATAATGAAAAACTGTTTTTT

d_call: TRBD1
j_call: TRBJ1-2
v_call: TRBV28
clone_size: NA
cdr3_length: 14
cdr3_aa: CASSSGGDYYGYTF
cdr3_nt: TGTGCCAGCAGTTCAGGGGGGGACTACTATGGCTACACCTTC

d_call: TRBD1
j_call: TRBJ1-2
v_call: TRBV24-1
clone_size: NA
cdr3_length: 16
cdr3_aa: CATSDSSLDRYHGYTF
cdr3_nt: TGTGCCACCAGTGATTCTAGTTTGGACAGGTACCATGGCTACACCTTC